A selection of T cell receptor beta chains follows, all from one sample in a study of blood T cell repertoires in COVID-19. Clones were sequenced by immunoSEQ multiplex PCR, and TCRdb holds only the in-frame ones, with some missing. The repertoire holds about 440,000 clones, with 80% to 90% as singletons. The material sequenced was peripheral blood. The receptors here all came from a woman in her twenties or thirties with acute or convalescent COVID-19. The CDR3 runs from the conserved cysteine through the conserved F or W. The order of the fields is CDR3 DNA, CDR3 protein, clone size, V gene, J gene, D gene. A D gene is named only where the DNA matches it firmly. Clone size is not always given. Where it is, it says once, few, many or a class for expanded clones.

CDR3nt: TGTGCCAGCAGCGGGGGGTTAAACACCGGGGAGCTGTTTTTT
CDR3aa: CASSGGLNTGELFF
abundance: -
v_gene: TRBV5-6
j_gene: TRBJ2-2
d_gene: -

CDR3nt: TGTGCCAGCAGCGGAGACAGAAATTCACCCCTCCACTTT
CDR3aa: CASSGDRNSPLHF
abundance: -
v_gene: TRBV12-3/TRBV12-4
j_gene: TRBJ1-6
d_gene: -

CDR3nt: TGTGCCAGCAGCTTAACGGGAGCTAGCACAGATACGCAGTATTTT
CDR3aa: CASSLTGASTDTQYF
abundance: -
v_gene: TRBV13
j_gene: TRBJ2-3
d_gene: -

CDR3nt: TGTGCCAGCAGTGAATACGGACTAGCGGATTCCTACGAGCAGTACTTC
CDR3aa: CASSEYGLADSYEQYF
abundance: -
v_gene: TRBV6-1
j_gene: TRBJ2-7
d_gene: TRBD2

CDR3nt: TGCGCCAGCAGCTTGGCGGTTTTGGGGCCCGAACGCAGTTCTTTGTATGGCTACACCTTC
CDR3aa: CASSLAVLGPERSSLYGYTF
abundance: -
v_gene: TRBV5-1
j_gene: TRBJ1-2
d_gene: -

CDR3nt: TGTGCCAGCAGCCCTACCGCGCAGGGGTGGTCCTACAATGAGCAGTTCTTC
CDR3aa: CASSPTAQGWSYNEQFF
abundance: -
v_gene: TRBV4-2
j_gene: TRBJ2-1
d_gene: -

CDR3nt: TGTGCCAGCAGTGCTACAACAGCTAGCAATCAGCCCCAGCATTTT
CDR3aa: CASSATTASNQPQHF
abundance: -
v_gene: TRBV2
j_gene: TRBJ1-5
d_gene: -

CDR3nt: TGTGCCAGCAGCATACAGGGTTTGGGCAATCAGCCCCAGCATTTT
CDR3aa: CASSIQGLGNQPQHF
abundance: -
v_gene: TRBV5-4
j_gene: TRBJ1-5
d_gene: -

CDR3nt: TGCGCCAGCAGCCACCAGACAGGGTTAATGTCGAATGAAAAACTGTTTTTT
CDR3aa: CASSHQTGLMSNEKLFF
abundance: -
v_gene: TRBV4-1
j_gene: TRBJ1-4
d_gene: TRBD1

CDR3nt: TGTGCAAGTCGCTTAGAAGTAAGAGGCAATGAGCAGTTCTTC
CDR3aa: CASRLEVRGNEQFF
abundance: -
v_gene: TRBV12-2
j_gene: TRBJ2-1
d_gene: -

CDR3nt: TGTGCCAACAGTTACTCGAACAGCTACTACGAGCAGTACTTC
CDR3aa: CANSYSNSYYEQYF
abundance: -
v_gene: TRBV6-5
j_gene: TRBJ2-7
d_gene: -

CDR3nt: TGCGCCAGCAGCTTGGTAGGAGAGCCTACAGGGGTTGACACTGAAGCTTTCTTT
CDR3aa: CASSLVGEPTGVDTEAFF
abundance: -
v_gene: TRBV5-1
j_gene: TRBJ1-1
d_gene: TRBD1

CDR3nt: TGTGCCAGTAGTTCAGGGACTAGAGGCTACACCTTC
CDR3aa: CASSSGTRGYTF
abundance: -
v_gene: TRBV19
j_gene: TRBJ1-2
d_gene: -

CDR3nt: TGTGCCAGCAGTAGAGCGGGGGGGCAGGTCTTCACAGATACGCAGTATTTT
CDR3aa: CASSRAGGQVFTDTQYF
abundance: -
v_gene: TRBV25-1
j_gene: TRBJ2-3
d_gene: TRBD2

CDR3nt: TGTGCCATCAGTGACAGGGGGCTGAGCAATCAGCCCCAGCATTTT
CDR3aa: CAISDRGLSNQPQHF
abundance: -
v_gene: TRBV10-3
j_gene: TRBJ1-5
d_gene: TRBD1

CDR3nt: TGTGCCAGCAGCCCCCCCCCGAGACTAGCGGGGGGAAAATCGGAGCAGTTCTTC
CDR3aa: CASSPPPRLAGGKSEQFF
abundance: many
v_gene: TRBV7-9
j_gene: TRBJ2-1
d_gene: TRBD2

CDR3nt: TGCAGCGTGGAAACCCTGAATTCGGGACACCTCTACGAGCAGTACTTC
CDR3aa: CSVETLNSGHLYEQYF
abundance: -
v_gene: TRBV29-1
j_gene: TRBJ2-7
d_gene: -

CDR3nt: TGTGCCAGCAGTGAAGACAGGGGGCATTACACTGAAGCTTTCTTT
CDR3aa: CASSEDRGHYTEAFF
abundance: -
v_gene: TRBV6-1
j_gene: TRBJ1-1
d_gene: TRBD1

CDR3nt: TGTGCCAGCAGCCCGGGACTAGCGGGGATCAATGAGCAGTTCTTC
CDR3aa: CASSPGLAGINEQFF
abundance: -
v_gene: TRBV9
j_gene: TRBJ2-1
d_gene: TRBD2